The clone carrying this TCR delta chain came up a few times. The antigen is unknown. CDR1 and CDR2 from the germline V gene are TSWWSYY and QGS. The ends lost 4 bases at V and 3 bases at J; junction bases unmatched: 13. CDR3 size: 18 residues. RNA was extracted from the cells and then reverse transcribed. Pooled V-gene forward primers with one constant-region reverse primer generated the CDR3 amplicons by multiplex PCR. TCRdb re-called clones from the multiplex PCR reads using CATT. This table holds more than 45,000 delta-chain clones, over 13% found once. The entry originates in a study of Vδ1+ human thymocytes. Overall study results and limits: In the thymus, TRG and TRD repertoires looked highly polyclonal with Gaussian CDR3 lengths.

This chain joins TRDV1 and TRDJ1; 11 bases are shared with TRDD3. Sequencing was performed on Vdelta1+ gamma-delta thymocytes from the thymus. Subset here: FACS-sorted CD3+ TCRalphabeta- TCRVdelta1+ TCRVdelta2- thymocytes. The clonotype originates from a girl under three years old who had congenital heart surgery. CDR3 DNA sequence: TGTGCTCTTGGGGGAATTTACTTTGGGGGATACGACCCCGATAAACTCATCTTT. This codes for CALGGIYFGGYDPDKLIF.